In this sample, the clone carrying this T cell receptor (beta chain) turned up once. Antigen unknown. Researchers defined stable Graves' hyperthyroidism as no ophthalmopathy progression within 18 months. Newly diagnosed hyperthyroidism, duration under 2 months, in patients aged 18 to 65. Amplification of TCR beta CDR3 regions used RNA as the template. The TCR CDR3 was amplified in a first-round RT-PCR using the HTBI primer set. Via MiXCR, TCRdb re-called the multiplex PCR reads, giving one row per CDR3 protein. The data contain 45,000 to 55,000 distinct CDR3 sequences, 45% to 65% of them singletons. The data were obtained in a study of T cells in Graves' hyperthyroidism and ophthalmopathy. General study findings and limits: Ophthalmopathy was identified by the model a median about seven months ahead of onset. Among clonotypes expanded in thyroid above 0.001, most were also found in blood.

CDR3 length: 13 residues. Per the germline V gene, CDR1 is SQVTM and CDR2 is ANQGSEA. V was cut by 6 bases and J by 2 bases, with 13 bases left in between. This TCR came from a man younger than 30 with Graves' hyperthyroidism. Source material: peripheral blood or thyroid tissue (not recorded which). The genes are TRBV29-1 and TRBJ2-5; D perhaps matches TRBD1 (5 bases). The CDR3 DNA reads as TGCAGCGTCCCGCCCAGGGCTCAAGAGACCCAGTACTTC. Its translation is CSVPPRAQETQYF.